The rows below give T cell receptor beta chains drawn from one sample of a study of blood T cell repertoires in COVID-19. Profiling relied on immunoSEQ multiplex PCR, and the TCRdb table lists in-frame clones only, not all of them. The sample yields about 140,000 clones, approximately 79% seen once. Sequenced sample: PBMCs or T cells enriched from blood (not recorded which). Source of these receptors: a woman in her forties or fifties who had recovered from COVID-19. Each CDR3 is given with its conserved first and last residue. The order of the fields is CDR3 protein, CDR3 DNA, D gene, clone size, J gene, V gene, CDR3 length. The D gene is left open where the match is weak. Only part of the rows carry a size: once, few, many, or a class if the clone is expanded.

CASILFRNTEAFF	TGTGCCAGCATCCTTTTTCGGAACACTGAAGCTTTCTTT	-	-	TRBJ1-1	TRBV7-9	13
CATSDPRGLEQFF	TGTGCCACCAGTGATCCTCGGGGACTAGAGCAGTTCTTC	TRBD2	-	TRBJ2-1	TRBV24-1	13
CASSPGQGQPQHF	TGTGCCAGCTCACCAGGACAAGGGCAGCCCCAGCATTTT	-	-	TRBJ1-5	TRBV18	13
CAIRGGFLAGVNEQFF	TGTGCCATCAGAGGGGGGTTTTTGGCGGGAGTCAATGAGCAGTTCTTC	-	-	TRBJ2-1	TRBV10-3	16
CASSLLGQGNNEQFF	TGTGCCAGCAGTTTACTGGGACAGGGAAACAATGAGCAGTTCTTC	TRBD1	-	TRBJ2-1	TRBV27	15
CASSLAGLITDTQYF	TGTGCCAGCAGCTTGGCGGGACTTATCACAGATACGCAGTATTTT	-	few	TRBJ2-3	TRBV5-6	15
CAISEWARGYTF	TGTGCCATCAGTGAGTGGGCTCGTGGCTACACCTTC	-	-	TRBJ1-2	TRBV10-3	12
CASSPGQGAGEQYF	TGTGCCAGCAGCCCGGGACAGGGGGCTGGCGAGCAGTACTTC	TRBD1	-	TRBJ2-7	TRBV9	14
CASSLGTDLAKNIQYF	TGCGCCAGCAGCCTAGGGACAGATCTAGCCAAAAACATTCAGTACTTC	TRBD1	-	TRBJ2-4	TRBV5-1	16
CASMTSGGFTDTQYF	TGCGCCAGCATGACTAGCGGGGGGTTCACAGATACGCAGTATTTT	TRBD2	-	TRBJ2-3	TRBV5-1	15
CAWSVQLAINEQFF	TGTGCCTGGAGTGTACAGCTAGCGATCAATGAGCAGTTCTTC	-	-	TRBJ2-1	TRBV30	14
CASSEASRRETQYF	TGTGCCAGCAGTGAAGCCTCTCGGCGGGAGACCCAGTACTTC	-	-	TRBJ2-5	TRBV6-1	14
CASSQGDSEQFF	TGTGCCAGCAGCCAGGGTGACAGTGAGCAGTTCTTC	-	-	TRBJ2-1	TRBV11-3	12
CASSPRSAGSSYNEQFF	TGTGCCAGCAGCCCCCGTTCAGCGGGTAGCTCCTACAATGAGCAGTTCTTC	-	-	TRBJ2-1	TRBV7-9	17
CASSLVAQETQYF	TGTGCCAGCAGTTTAGTCGCGCAAGAGACCCAGTACTTC	-	-	TRBJ2-5	TRBV28	13
CASSQEVVSNYGYTF	TGTGCCAGCAGCCAAGAGGTAGTTTCAAACTATGGCTACACCTTC	-	-	TRBJ1-2	TRBV3-1/TRBV3-2	15
CASSSGSIQNQPQHF	TGTGCCAGCAGCTCCGGGTCGATACAAAATCAGCCCCAGCATTTT	-	-	TRBJ1-5	TRBV7-2	15
CASSLGQGANTEAFF	TGTGCCAGCAGCTTAGGTCAGGGGGCGAACACTGAAGCTTTCTTT	TRBD1	-	TRBJ1-1	TRBV13	15
CASRPSGGRRYEQYF	TGTGCCAGCAGACCCTCGGGCGGGAGAAGGTACGAGCAGTACTTC	TRBD2	-	TRBJ2-7	TRBV14	15
CASSLVGDTEAFF	TGTGCCAGCAGTTTAGTCGGGGACACTGAAGCTTTCTTT	-	-	TRBJ1-1	TRBV12-3/TRBV12-4	13
CASSLTGGAYQPQHF	TGTGCCAGCAGTTTGACAGGGGGCGCCTATCAGCCCCAGCATTTT	TRBD1	-	TRBJ1-5	TRBV6-5	15
CASSFHSMDYGYTF	TGTGCCAGCAGCTTTCACAGCATGGACTATGGCTACACCTTC	-	-	TRBJ1-2	TRBV7-2	14
CSVVSGGAGNEKLFF	TGCAGCGTTGTGTCGGGGGGCGCGGGTAATGAAAAACTGTTTTTT	-	-	TRBJ1-4	TRBV29-1	15
CASSPSGRGRETQYF	TGTGCCAGCAGTCCCTCGGGCAGGGGACGGGAGACCCAGTACTTC	-	-	TRBJ2-5	TRBV28	15
CASSQGGSTDTQYF	TGTGCCAGCAGTCAAGGAGGGAGCACAGATACGCAGTATTTT	-	once	TRBJ2-3	TRBV2	14
CAISVSGQRNTQYF	TGTGCCATCAGTGTATCGGGACAGCGAAATACGCAGTATTTT	TRBD1	once	TRBJ2-3	TRBV10-3	14
CASSFRTSTLNTEAFF	TGCGCCAGCAGCTTTCGGACATCGACATTGAACACTGAAGCTTTCTTT	-	-	TRBJ1-1	TRBV5-1	16
CASSPTTSGGTGELFF	TGTGCCAGTAGTCCAACGACTAGCGGGGGGACCGGGGAGCTGTTTTTT	TRBD2	few	TRBJ2-2	TRBV19	16
CASSAAGSVEAFF	TGTGCCAGCAGTGCCGCGGGGAGTGTTGAAGCTTTCTTT	-	-	TRBJ1-1	TRBV3-1/TRBV3-2	13
CASSEGRAFLLTDTQYF	TGTGCCAGCAGTGAAGGAAGAGCATTCCTACTCACAGATACGCAGTATTTT	-	-	TRBJ2-3	TRBV2	17
CATSDLVAGGNNNEQFF	TGTGCCACCAGTGATTTAGTGGCGGGAGGGAATAACAATGAGCAGTTCTTC	TRBD2	once	TRBJ2-1	TRBV24-1	17
CASSYRTGGRQNSPLHF	TGTGCCAGCAGTTACAGGACAGGGGGCCGTCAGAATTCACCCCTCCACTTT	TRBD1	once	TRBJ1-6	TRBV7-2	17
CASRWASGKNEQFF	TGTGCCAGCAGATGGGCTAGCGGGAAGAATGAGCAGTTCTTC	TRBD2	-	TRBJ2-1	TRBV28	14
CASSLDLFYEQYF	TGCGCCAGCAGCTTGGATCTATTCTACGAGCAGTACTTC	-	-	TRBJ2-7	TRBV5-1	13
CATLDSWLDGYTF	TGTGCCACCCTTGACTCCTGGTTGGATGGCTACACCTTC	-	-	TRBJ1-2	TRBV6-6	13
CASTPGGGPYNEQFF	TGCGCCAGCACCCCGGGGGGAGGGCCCTACAATGAGCAGTTCTTC	TRBD2	few	TRBJ2-1	TRBV23-1	15
CASSQQTGGNSPLHF	TGTGCCAGCAGCCAACAGACAGGGGGGAATTCACCCCTCCACTTT	TRBD1	-	TRBJ1-6	TRBV5-6	15
CASSLAGTGYGAKNIQYF	TGTGCCAGCAGCTTGGCCGGGACAGGGTATGGGGCCAAAAACATTCAGTACTTC	TRBD1	-	TRBJ2-4	TRBV5-6	18
CASSRNPLTSGISYEQYF	TGTGCCAGCTCTCGAAACCCCCTGACTAGCGGGATCTCCTACGAGCAGTACTTC	TRBD2	-	TRBJ2-7	TRBV18	18
CASSSSLAGGPSEETQYF	TGCGCCAGCAGCTCATCCTTAGCGGGAGGGCCCTCAGAAGAGACCCAGTACTTC	TRBD2	many	TRBJ2-5	TRBV5-1	18
CASSQGPGTKNIQYF	TGCGCCAGCAGCCAAGGGCCAGGAACCAAAAACATTCAGTACTTC	-	-	TRBJ2-4	TRBV4-1	15
CASSYEEVTEAFF	TGTGCCAGCAGCTATGAGGAAGTCACTGAAGCTTTCTTT	-	-	TRBJ1-1	TRBV3-1/TRBV3-2	13